This T cell receptor beta chain emerged from a study of T cell repertoires in cytomegalovirus infection. Study details: Both a matching HLA type and CMV infection were indicated by public TCR beta signatures.

The CDR3 covers 16 residues. V lost 5 bases to trimming and J lost 0 bases; unmatched junction nucleotides: 3. The germline gives CDR1 SGHTA, CDR2 FQGNSA. TCRdb fed the reads into MiXCR, producing one record per CDR3 protein. The data contain approximately 280,000 distinct CDR3 sequences, 22% of them seen just once; the ten biggest clones take up under 25%. Points from the study as a whole: The cumulative frequency of public TCR beta families distinguished individuals who carried CMV together with the relevant HLA.

This clonotype was found many times. Its antigen is not identified. J is TRBJ2-2 and V is TRBV7-2; 10 nucleotides match TRBD1. The sequencing used cultured PBMCs, collected from culture after CMV antigen stimulation. The clonotype comes from a human donor in good health (CMV status not recorded). Some clones in this sample may be carry-over from other donors' samples. The CDR3 DNA reads TGTGCCAGCAGCAGAGGGACAGGGGCGAACACCGGGGAGCTGTTTTTT. It translates to CASSRGTGANTGELFF.